The TCR beta chain described here comes from a study of spatial heterogeneity in lung cancer. Points from the study as a whole: In tumors, expanded intratumoral alpha and beta TCR counts tracked mutation counts.

Ten or more counts support this clonotype. Its antigen remains unknown. TCRdb re-analysed the 5' RACE reads in MiXCR, keeping a single row per CDR3 protein. The data show around 13,000 distinct CDR3 sequences, around 5% seen once. Germline assignment: CDR1 KGHSH and CDR2 LQKENI. The CDR3 totals 16 residues. Trimming shortened V by 4 bases and J by 0 bases, and 15 bases separated the two germline ends. Noted time point: sample taken at primary tumor resection. The donors were more than 70 patients with non-small cell lung cancer that was early-stage and untreated. The gene calls are TRBV18 and TRBJ2-5; D remains unclear. Specimen: lung tumor tissue, collected at surgery. The sequence came from a male donor with early-stage non-small cell lung cancer. The CDR3 DNA sequence: TGTGCCAGCTCACTCCGACAATCTGGTTACCAAGAGACCCAGTACTTC. This codes for CASSLRQSGYQETQYF.